A single sample gave rise to the 26 T cell receptor beta chains below, sequenced in a study of T cell responses to AZD1222 COVID-19 vaccine. The data were produced by immunoSEQ multiplex PCR, yet TCRdb's version contains in-frame clones alone and is incomplete. The table lists about 130,000 clones, 75% to 90% of them singletons. The specimen comprised peripheral blood, sampled on day 0 of AZD1222 vaccination. The receptor set was obtained from an adult in good health.

The V gene is TRBV5-1, the J gene TRBJ2-7, with D possibly TRBD1 on 6 matching bases. Germline lookup yields CDR1 SGHRS and CDR2 YFSETQ. CDR3 length equals 15 residues. V dropped 1 base and J dropped 7 bases, with 18 bases sitting between them. The DNA for the CDR3 is TGCGCCAGCAGCTTGTTAACAGGGCTAGAGCAAGAGCAGTACTTC. It specifies CASSLLTGLEQEQYF. Full variable domain (rest looked up from reference TRBV5-1 and TRBJ2-7): KAGVTQTPRYLIKTRGQQVTLSCSPISGHRSVSWYQQTPGQGLQFLFEYFSETQRNKGNFPGRFSGRQFSNSRSEMNVSTLELGDSALYLCASSLLTGLEQEQYFGPGTRLTVT.

This sequence joins TRBV5-1 and TRBJ1-2; 8 bases match TRBD1. Germline V gene sequence: CDR1 SGHRS, CDR2 YFSETQ. The CDR3 has 18 amino acids. The ends lost 5 bases at V and 6 bases at J; junction bases unmatched: 21. The CDR3 sequence: CASRRNALVQGASDGYTF. For the CDR3, the DNA is TGCGCCAGCAGAAGAAACGCACTCGTCCAGGGGGCATCTGATGGCTACACCTTC. Complete variable domain (other parts from reference TRBV5-1 and TRBJ1-2): KAGVTQTPRYLIKTRGQQVTLSCSPISGHRSVSWYQQTPGQGLQFLFEYFSETQRNKGNFPGRFSGRQFSNSRSEMNVSTLELGDSALYLCASRRNALVQGASDGYTFGSGTRLTVV.

This clone showed up just once. V and J are TRBV5-1 and TRBJ1-1, with a possible D match to TRBD1 (5 bases). Germline V lookup: CDR1 SGHRS, CDR2 YFSETQ. This CDR3 region has 15 residues. With 1 base removed from V and 3 bases from J, the gap between germline ends came to 13 bases. CDR3 protein: CASSLSGQTYTEAFF. The CDR3 DNA sequence: TGCGCCAGCAGCTTGTCAGGGCAGACTTACACTGAAGCTTTCTTT.

The V gene is TRBV4-2, the J gene TRBJ1-1; 7 bases align to TRBD1. Trimming removed 2 bases from V and 5 bases from J; junction bases left unmatched: 5. Per germline, CDR1 LGHNA and CDR2 YNFKEQ. The CDR3 is made up of 14 amino acids. DNA for the CDR3: TGTGCCAGCAGCCAATTCGAACAGGGGACTGAAGCTTTCTTT. Translated: CASSQFEQGTEAFF.

This chain uses TRBV5-6 with TRBJ1-2; 11 bases match TRBD1. J was trimmed by 3 bases and V by 5 bases; bases with no gene match: 6. CDR3 size: 15 residues. Germline V gene lookup returns CDR1 SGHDT and CDR2 YYEEEE. The CDR3 region has the DNA TGTGCCAGCAGATCCCCGGGACAGGGGGACTATGGCTACACCTTC. Protein product: CASRSPGQGDYGYTF.

CDR3 region: CASSMTGAGALFDEQFF. CDR3 nucleotide sequence: TGCGCCAGCAGCATGACAGGGGCCGGGGCTTTATTCGATGAGCAGTTCTTC. V is TRBV5-1 and J is TRBJ2-1; TRBD1 matches 8 bases. Germline assignment: CDR1 SGHRS and CDR2 YFSETQ. Trimming took 4 bases from V and 8 from J; bases not matched to a gene: 17. The CDR3 has 17 amino acids.

This clone was counted between two and nine times. The sample carries other DNA sequences with the same CDR3. The chain links TRBV5-1 to TRBJ2-5, with 12 bases matching TRBD2. CDR1 is SGHRS and CDR2 is YFSETQ in the germline V gene. V lost 4 bases, J lost 4 bases, and 20 bases stayed unmatched. CDR3 size: 20 residues. The CDR3, as DNA: TGCGCCAGCAGCCCGAGGGGGCCTAGCGGGGGGGCCCCGGAGCTAGAGACCCAGTACTTC. This encodes CASSPRGPSGGAPELETQYF.

Here the CDR3 DNA reads TGTGCCAGCAGCTCCCAGGGATCGGCTAACTATGGCTACACCTTC. Protein product: CASSSQGSANYGYTF. The chain is built from TRBV7-9 and TRBJ1-2; D may be TRBD1 (5 bases). V was pared by 4 bases and J by 0 bases, with 12 bases between. The CDR3 is 15 residues long. CDR1 is SEHNR and CDR2 is FQNEAQ in the germline V gene (reference sequence).

The chain joins TRBV20-1 to TRBJ2-2; either TRBD1 or TRBD2 may fit D (6 bases each). Germline V gives CDR1 DFQATT, CDR2 SNEGSKA (reference sequence). Trimming left V 3 bases short and J 3 bases short, with 17 bases between. The CDR3 contains 16 residues. The DNA for the CDR3 is TGCAGTGCTAGTCCCATGACAGGAGGGCACACCGGGGAGCTGTTTTTT. Amino acid sequence: CSASPMTGGHTGELFF.

This chain links TRBV28 with TRBJ1-1, with D possibly being TRBD1 (6 bases). Looked up from germline, CDR1 is MDHEN and CDR2 is SYDVKM. CDR3 size: 14 residues. V was pared by 6 bases and J by 11 bases, with 22 bases between. The CDR3 DNA is TGTGCCAGCAGGGCGCCGGGGGGCGGGAAGAAGGCTTTCTTT. It codes for CASRAPGGGKKAFF.

The chain recombines TRBV24-1 with TRBJ1-2; D remains ambiguous. V lost 7 bases and J 7 bases, leaving 12 bases between the germline ends. CDR1 KGHDR and CDR2 SFDVKD come from the germline V gene. The CDR3 runs to 12 residues. The CDR3 loop is CATRKGAGGYTF. The CDR3, as DNA: TGTGCCACCAGGAAGGGCGCAGGTGGCTACACCTTC.

The chain employs TRBV5-1 and TRBJ1-4, with TRBD1 as a possible D gene (6 bases). The germline CDR1 and CDR2 sequences are SGHRS and YFSETQ. V was shortened by 0 bases and J by 0 bases, with 24 bases between the two germline ends. The CDR3 loop spans 21 amino acids. CDR3 coding DNA: TGCGCCAGCAGCTTGGAGGCGAACAGGGTGCTTAGAAACACAACTAATGAAAAACTGTTTTTT. Its translation is CASSLEANRVLRNTTNEKLFF.

As for this clone: Within the sample, other DNA sequences also encode this same CDR3. This chain joins TRBV5-1 and TRBJ2-7, with D perhaps matching TRBD1 or TRBD2 (5 bases each). V gave up 0 bases and J gave up 3 bases, with 7 bases separating them. The V gene's germline CDR1 is SGHRS and CDR2 YFSETQ. The CDR3 is 13 amino acids. CDR3 region: CASSLAGLYEQYF. Written as DNA, the CDR3 is TGCGCCAGCAGCTTGGCGGGGCTCTACGAGCAGTACTTC.

This clone was observed a handful of times. The V and J genes are TRBV5-4 and TRBJ1-6; 10 nucleotides match TRBD1. The CDR3 loop spans 15 amino acids. Germline values: CDR1 SGHNT, CDR2 YYREEE (reference sequence). The V and J ends lost 4 bases and 6 bases, in that order; junction bases with no gene match: 4. CDR3 in DNA: TGTGCCAGCAGCCCTCGGACAGGGGGTAATTCACCCCTCCACTTT. It codes for CASSPRTGGNSPLHF.

The chain employs TRBV7-9 and TRBJ1-6, with 7 bases matching TRBD1. Trimming removed 5 bases from V and 0 bases from J; junction bases left unmatched: 13. The CDR3 totals 19 residues. Germline CDR1 reads SEHNR; CDR2 reads FQNEAQ (reference sequence). The CDR3 coding sequence is TGTGCCAGCAGCCGAATCCCACCGGGACAGAGCTCCTATAATTCACCCCTCCACTTT. Translating gives CASSRIPPGQSSYNSPLHF.

This clone was recorded only once. The J gene is TRBJ1-2, the V gene TRBV28; D not certain. The CDR3 is 14 amino acids. Trimming took off 6 bases at V and 4 bases at J, with 15 bases between the two ends. Germline loops: CDR1 MDHEN, CDR2 SYDVKM. CDR3 in amino acids: CASSQRLVGYGYTF. The CDR3 DNA reads TGTGCCAGCAGCCAGAGGCTCGTGGGCTATGGCTACACCTTC.

The V and J genes are TRBV18 and TRBJ1-2, with 9 bases that match TRBD1. Germline trimming cut 3 bases from V and 6 bases from J; bases unmatched to any gene: 14. Germline CDR1 is KGHSH and CDR2 is LQKENI. This CDR3 is 17 amino acids long. This chain's CDR3 is CASSPLQGAQITHGYTF. The DNA for the CDR3 is TGTGCCAGCTCACCTCTACAGGGGGCGCAAATCACTCATGGCTACACCTTC.

V and J are TRBV5-1 and TRBJ2-1; 9 nucleotides align to TRBD1. Per germline, CDR1 SGHRS and CDR2 YFSETQ. The ends lost 5 bases at V and 8 bases at J; junction bases unmatched: 8. The CDR3 has 14 amino acids. The CDR3 sequence: CASSTGQGRDEQFF. CDR3 coding DNA: TGCGCCAGCAGTACGGGACAGGGAAGGGATGAGCAGTTCTTC.

The CDR3 reads CASRYRGGNNSPLHF. CDR3 in DNA: TGTGCCAGCAGATACAGGGGAGGGAATAATTCACCCCTCCACTTT. The chain links TRBV3-1 (or the pseudogene TRBV3-2) to TRBJ1-6; 7 nucleotides align to TRBD1. From germline, CDR1 is LGHDT and CDR2 YNNKEL (reference sequence). The CDR3 covers 15 residues. V was clipped by 6 bases and J by 5 bases; unmatched bases: 7.

Details on this clone: Relative to the germline gene, one junction end is altered; a read error may explain this. The CDR3 region is CASSYYSTGFQKTQYF. The CDR3 DNA is TGCGCCAGCAGCTATTACTCGACAGGGTTCCAAAAGACCCAGTACTTC. The rearrangement uses TRBV5-1 and TRBJ2-5; TRBD1 matches 7 bases. CDR3 length: 16 amino acids. Germline CDR1 and CDR2: SGHRS and YFSETQ. Variable domain in full (rest from reference TRBV5-1 and TRBJ2-5): KAGVTQTPRYLIKTRGQQVTLSCSPISGHRSVSWYQQTPGQGLQFLFEYFSETQRNKGNFPGRFSGRQFSNSRSEMNVSTLELGDSALYLCASSYYSTGFQKTQYFGPGTRLLVL.

This clone was counted between two and nine times. The V gene is TRBV5-1, the J gene TRBJ2-2; D call uncertain. The CDR3 runs 16 residues. Between the trimmed V and J ends, which lost 4 bases and 1 base, there was a span of 14 bases. The germline CDR1 and CDR2 sequences are SGHRS and YFSETQ. DNA for the CDR3: TGCGCCAGCAGCCCCGCCCCGCCGGGGAACACCGGGGAGCTGTTTTTT. The encoded protein is CASSPAPPGNTGELFF.

This sequence joins TRBV18 and TRBJ1-1; the D gene is possibly TRBD1 (6 bases). The CDR3 is made up of 13 amino acids. Trimming shortened V by 6 bases and J by 8 bases, and 16 bases separated the two germline ends. Looked up from germline, CDR1 is KGHSH and CDR2 is LQKENI. Here the CDR3 DNA reads TGTGCCAGCTCCCCCGGGGGCCAGGGGGAAGCTTTCTTT. Translating gives CASSPGGQGEAFF.

This chain links TRBV14 with TRBJ2-7; D unclear. Germline V gene lookup returns CDR1 SGHDN and CDR2 FVKESK. This CDR3 is 14 amino acids long. V was clipped by 2 bases and J by 0 bases, with 8 bases between them. In DNA form, the CDR3 reads TGTGCCAGCAGCCAAACCGGCAGCTCCTACGAGCAGTACTTC. Residues: CASSQTGSSYEQYF.

This sequence joins TRBV7-9 and TRBJ1-2; D not certain. The CDR3 spans 13 residues. Looked up from germline, CDR1 is SEHNR and CDR2 is FQNEAQ (reference sequence). V was clipped by 5 bases and J by 8 bases, with 15 bases between them. CDR3 sequence (DNA): TGTGCCAGCAGCCGCGAGGTGACTTACGGCTACACCTTC. Its translation: CASSREVTYGYTF.

This sequence joins TRBV27 and TRBJ1-1, with 7 positions matching TRBD1. Germline V gene sequence: CDR1 MNHEY, CDR2 SMNVEV (reference sequence). This CDR3 has 13 residues. V lost 5 bases to trimming and J lost 8 bases; unmatched junction nucleotides: 8. The CDR3 region is CASSPHRGLEAFF. As DNA, the CDR3 is TGTGCCAGCAGTCCGCACAGGGGATTGGAAGCTTTCTTT.

This chain joins TRBV3-1 (or the pseudogene TRBV3-2) and TRBJ2-3; D call uncertain. V lost 4 bases to trimming and J lost 6 bases, with 11 bases between them. CDR1 is LGHDT and CDR2 is YNNKEL in the germline V gene (reference sequence). CDR3 length: 13 residues. The CDR3 DNA sequence: TGTGCCAGCAGCCCGGACCAGGCCGATACGCAGTATTTT. This encodes CASSPDQADTQYF.